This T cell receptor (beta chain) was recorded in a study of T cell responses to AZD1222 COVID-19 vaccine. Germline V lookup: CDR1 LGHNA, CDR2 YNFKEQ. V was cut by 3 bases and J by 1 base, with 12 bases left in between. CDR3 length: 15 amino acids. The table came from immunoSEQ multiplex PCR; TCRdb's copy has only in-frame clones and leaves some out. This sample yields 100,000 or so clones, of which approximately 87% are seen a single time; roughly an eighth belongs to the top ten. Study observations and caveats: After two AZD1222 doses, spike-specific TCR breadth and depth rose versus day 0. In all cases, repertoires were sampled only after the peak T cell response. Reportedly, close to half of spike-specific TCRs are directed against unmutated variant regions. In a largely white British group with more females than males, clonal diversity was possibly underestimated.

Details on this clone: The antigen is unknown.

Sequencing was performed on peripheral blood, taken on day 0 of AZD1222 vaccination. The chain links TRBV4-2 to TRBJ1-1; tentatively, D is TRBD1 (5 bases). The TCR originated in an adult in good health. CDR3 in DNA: TGTGCCAGCAGCCAGGGCCCTACAGGGAACACTGAAGCTTTCTTT. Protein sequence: CASSQGPTGNTEAFF.